These 30 T cell receptor beta chains share one sample of origin, sequenced in a study of tumor-infiltrating lymphocytes in localized non-small cell lung cancer. Here immunoSEQ multiplex PCR was the method, and the copy in TCRdb shows in-frame clones only, minus some. The sample yields some 15,000 clones, roughly 81% seen once. Sequencing was carried out using lung tumor tissue. The receptors derive from a human donor with non-small cell lung cancer.

The J gene is TRBJ1-1, the V gene TRBV18; 10 nucleotides match TRBD1. J gave up 4 bases and V 5 bases, and 4 bases lay outside the gene matches. Germline V gives CDR1 KGHSH, CDR2 LQKENI. This CDR3 has 14 amino acids. CDR3 nucleotides: TGTGCCAGCTCATCGACAGGGGGCCCCACTGAAGCTTTCTTT. Encoded protein: CASSSTGGPTEAFF.

The chain combines TRBV11-1 with TRBJ2-2, with D perhaps assigned TRBD1 or TRBD2 (5 bases each). The V and J ends lost 6 bases and 3 bases respectively, with 11 bases between them. The CDR3 is 14 residues long. Germline assignment: CDR1 SGHAT and CDR2 FQDESV (reference sequence). CDR3 coding DNA: TGTGCCAGCAGACAGGACGGGGACACCGGGGAGCTGTTTTTT. This gives the protein CASRQDGDTGELFF.

The chain links TRBV20-1 to TRBJ2-5; D gene uncertain. Germline-derived CDR1 and CDR2 are DFQATT and SNEGSKA (reference sequence). The CDR3 has 11 residues. V lost 6 bases, J lost 5 bases, and 10 bases lay in between. This chain's CDR3 is CSAAHGETQYF. The CDR3 DNA follows: TGCAGTGCGGCACACGGTGAGACCCAGTACTTC.

This clone has more than one count but fewer than ten. The chain combines TRBV19 with TRBJ2-4; the D is unclear. CDR1 LNHDA and CDR2 SQIVND come from the germline V gene (reference sequence). The CDR3 totals 11 residues. Trimming took 5 bases from V and 15 from J, leaving 14 bases between them. This chain's CDR3 is CASSADVLAYF. The CDR3 DNA reads TGTGCCAGTAGTGCGGACGTATTAGCGTACTTC.

In this sample, this clone turned up a few times. V and J are TRBV19 and TRBJ1-3; D is uncertain. Germline CDR1 and CDR2: LNHDA and SQIVND (reference sequence). This CDR3 spans 13 amino acids. Trimming pared 8 bases from V and 0 bases from J, leaving 8 bases between. The CDR3 sequence: CASATVSGNTIYF. The CDR3 DNA reads as TGTGCCAGTGCTACAGTCTCTGGAAACACCATATATTTT.

As DNA, the CDR3 is TGTGCCAGCAGCTTAGCTCAAGAGACCCAGTACTTC. Residues: CASSLAQETQYF. The chain employs TRBV7-2 and TRBJ2-5; D call uncertain. Germline V lookup: CDR1 SGHTA, CDR2 FQGNSA. This CDR3 spans 12 amino acids. V was cut by 0 bases and J by 2 bases, with 1 base left in between.

This clone was observed a few times. The sample holds other DNA sequences that translate to the same CDR3. J is TRBJ2-7 and V is TRBV11-2; no clear D gene. This CDR3 is built from 11 residues. Germline loops: CDR1 SGHAT, CDR2 FQNNGV. V lost 4 bases to trimming and J lost 0 bases, with 1 base between them. The CDR3 spells CASSSSYEQYF. The CDR3 bases are TGTGCCAGCAGCTCCTCCTACGAGCAGTACTTC.

The gene calls are TRBV6-4 and TRBJ2-1, with a weak D call TRBD1 (6 bases). The CDR3 sequence is 16 residues long. Trimming took 4 bases from V and 8 from J, leaving 21 bases between them. CDR1 is MRHNA and CDR2 is SNTAGT in the germline V gene. CDR3 in DNA: TGTGCCAGCAGTGTAGGCTTGGACAGCGGCCACCATGAGCAGTTCTTC. Its protein product is CASSVGLDSGHHEQFF.

This sequence joins TRBV10-3 and TRBJ1-2, with 9 nucleotides matching TRBD1. Germline values: CDR1 ENHRY, CDR2 SYGVKD. V shed 2 bases and J 5 bases; nucleotides not matched to a gene: 15. The CDR3 loop spans 18 amino acids. The chain's CDR3 is CAISEGTGSEKTWYGYTF. The CDR3 coding sequence is TGTGCCATCAGTGAGGGGACAGGGTCCGAAAAGACCTGGTATGGCTACACCTTC.

The chain's CDR3 is CASSLKLTAHSTPYEQYF. The CDR3 DNA sequence: TGTGCCAGCAGCCTCAAGCTGACAGCGCACTCCACTCCCTACGAGCAGTACTTC. The chain links TRBV11-3 to TRBJ2-7; possibly TRBD1 for D (5 bases). Germline V gives CDR1 SGHNT, CDR2 YENEEA. The CDR3 runs 18 residues. Trimming removed 5 bases from V and 2 bases from J, with 25 bases in between.

The chain uses TRBV20-1 and TRBJ1-2; no firm D call. The V gene's germline CDR1 is DFQATT and CDR2 SNEGSKA (reference sequence). This CDR3 spans 11 amino acids. Trimming stripped 3 bases from V and 4 bases from J, with 6 bases between. The CDR3 reads CSASAGYGYTF. The CDR3 DNA sequence: TGCAGTGCTAGTGCTGGCTATGGCTACACCTTC.

V and J are TRBV6-5 and TRBJ1-2; TRBD1 agrees at 8 bases. Unmatched junction bases numbered 5, after V lost 6 bases and J lost 5 bases. The germline V gene has CDR1 MNHEY and CDR2 SVGAGI. The CDR3 contains 13 residues. CDR3 DNA: TGTGCCAGCAGCTGGGACAGGAGTTATGGCTACACCTTC. Its protein product is CASSWDRSYGYTF.

This chain links TRBV7-2 with TRBJ1-2; D is unresolved. The CDR3 sequence is 13 residues long. V dropped 5 bases and J dropped 7 bases, with 14 bases sitting between them. In germline, CDR1 is SGHTA, CDR2 FQGNSA. The CDR3 region is CASSEQAASGYTF. The CDR3 DNA reads as TGTGCCAGCAGCGAACAAGCCGCATCTGGCTACACCTTC.

The CDR3 region is CASTHRVNEQYF. The CDR3 DNA follows: TGTGCCAGCACCCATAGGGTCAACGAGCAGTACTTC. The chain is built from TRBV25-1 and TRBJ2-7; D remains ambiguous. Trimming stripped 7 bases from V and 5 bases from J, with 12 bases between. CDR1 and CDR2 (germline): MGHDK, SYGVNS. This CDR3 is built from 12 residues.

A single count supports this clone. The rearrangement joins TRBV6-4 to TRBJ2-1, with D possibly matching TRBD1 (6 bases). The CDR3 has 17 residues. V lost 6 bases, J lost 3 bases, and 21 bases lay in between. Looked up from germline, CDR1 is MRHNA and CDR2 is SNTAGT. CDR3 nucleotides: TGTGCCAGCAGGACTATCCCGGGACATACGATCTACAATGAGCAGTTCTTC. It translates to CASRTIPGHTIYNEQFF.

V usage is TRBV19 and J usage is TRBJ2-2; TRBD2 matches 11 bases. CDR1 and CDR2 (germline): LNHDA, SQIVND (reference sequence). The CDR3 runs to 18 residues. The V gene end was trimmed by 1 base and the J gene end by 4 bases; junction bases not matched to a gene: 8. CDR3 bases: TGTGCCAGTAGTATAGTGGGGCTAGCGGGAGGAGGCACCGGGGAGCTGTTTTTT. This encodes CASSIVGLAGGGTGELFF.

This clone was found once. J is TRBJ1-2 and V is TRBV5-1, with a weak D call TRBD1 (5 bases). The CDR3 has 13 amino acids. Trimming stripped 6 bases from V and 8 bases from J, with 17 bases between. The V gene's germline CDR1 is SGHRS and CDR2 YFSETQ. CDR3 in amino acids: CASTPQGTEGYTF. CDR3 nucleotide sequence: TGCGCCAGCACCCCGCAGGGAACAGAAGGCTACACCTTC.

The chain couples TRBV15 to TRBJ2-1; 9 bases map to TRBD1. The CDR3 extends over 14 amino acids. V lost 6 bases to trimming and J lost 8 bases; unmatched junction nucleotides: 8. Germline CDR1 is LNHNV and CDR2 is YYDKDF (reference sequence). CDR3 nucleotide sequence: TGTGCCACCAGGAATCCGGGACAGGGTGATGAGCAGTTCTTC. Amino acid sequence: CATRNPGQGDEQFF. Full variable domain (remainder filled in from reference TRBV15 and TRBJ2-1): DAMVIQNPRYQVTQFGKPVTLSCSQTLNHNVMYWYQQKSSQAPKLLFHYYDKDFNNEADTPDNFQSRRPNTSFCFLDIRSPGLGDTAMYLCATRNPGQGDEQFFGPGTRLTVL.

The V gene is TRBV28, the J gene TRBJ1-1, with D hard to call. The V end lost 6 bases, the J end lost 2 bases, and 13 bases lay between the germline ends. In germline, CDR1 is MDHEN, CDR2 SYDVKM. The CDR3 runs 14 residues. This CDR3 reads CASRYGGRNTEAFF. In nucleotides, the CDR3 is TGTGCCAGCAGATACGGCGGGCGAAACACTGAAGCTTTCTTT.

With regard to this clone: An end of the junction does not agree with germline; a read error may underlie this. The chain joins TRBV6-5 to TRBJ1-3; D is uncertain. The CDR3 runs 15 residues. The germline gives CDR1 MNHEY, CDR2 SVGAGI. This chain's CDR3 is CASSYSEVTGNTIYF. CDR3 DNA sequence: TGTGCCAGCAGCTACTCCGAGGTTACAGGAAACACCATATATTTT.

The J gene is TRBJ2-1, the V gene TRBV6-1; D might be TRBD2 (7 bases). Trimming stripped 5 bases from V and 7 bases from J, with 18 bases between. CDR1 is MNHNS and CDR2 is SASEGT in the germline V gene. This CDR3 comprises 15 residues. CDR3 sequence (DNA): TGTGCCAGCAGTTCCCGAGGGGGGGAGGGGAATGAGCAGTTCTTC. It yields the protein CASSSRGGEGNEQFF.

The V and J genes are TRBV5-8 and TRBJ1-5, with unresolved D. The CDR3 has 15 amino acids. V shed 6 bases and J shed 1 base, with 14 bases lying between them. Germline-derived CDR1 and CDR2 are SGHTS and YDEGEE. DNA for the CDR3: TGTGCCAGCACCCTCCGACATTTAAGCAATCAGCCCCAGCATTTT. Translating gives CASTLRHLSNQPQHF.

The sample holds one count of this clone. The rearrangement links TRBV19 to TRBJ1-2, with 7 bases aligning to TRBD1. After removal of 10 bases from V and 3 bases from J, the junction contained 8 bases not matched to a gene. This CDR3 spans 13 amino acids. Germline assignment: CDR1 LNHDA and CDR2 SQIVND (reference sequence). Here the CDR3 reads CATKGGLDYGYTF. For the CDR3, the DNA is TGTGCCACCAAAGGGGGCTTGGACTATGGCTACACCTTC.

The chain uses TRBV4-1 and TRBJ2-3; D not resolved. The germline V gene has CDR1 MGHRA and CDR2 YSYEKL. V was cut by 4 bases and J by 4 bases, with 12 bases left in between. The CDR3 runs to 14 residues. In DNA form, the CDR3 reads TGCGCCAGCAGCCTATCCCTCGCCGCAGATACGCAGTATTTT. This encodes CASSLSLAADTQYF.

This clone was seen more than once but under ten times. V gene TRBV5-8 combines with J gene TRBJ1-2; 8 bases line up with TRBD1. V dropped 1 base and J dropped 7; count of bases not matched to a gene: 3. The CDR3 totals 13 residues. Germline CDR1 is SGHTS and CDR2 is YDEGEE. This chain's CDR3 is CASSLPGGSGYTF. The CDR3 region has the DNA TGTGCCAGCAGCTTGCCAGGGGGCTCTGGCTACACCTTC.

The rearrangement links TRBV25-1 to TRBJ1-2; D call uncertain. The CDR3 covers 16 residues. The V gene's germline CDR1 is MGHDK and CDR2 SYGVNS. V was shortened by 1 base and J by 6 bases, with 18 bases between the two germline ends. The CDR3 DNA reads TGTGCCAGCAGTGAATCTCAATTGGGAACGGGTAATGGCTACACCTTC. This translates into CASSESQLGTGNGYTF.

In this sample, this clone turned up a few times. The chain employs TRBV5-4 and TRBJ1-5; a weak D match, TRBD1 (5 bases). This CDR3 contains 14 residues. Germline loops: CDR1 SGHNT, CDR2 YYREEE (reference sequence). Trimming left V 3 bases short and J 7 bases short, with 14 bases between. The CDR3 reads CASSSGTLGQPQHF. CDR3 nucleotides: TGTGCCAGCAGCTCCGGGACTCTGGGGCAGCCCCAGCATTTT.

This clone was seen just once. CDR3 sequence (DNA): TGTGCCAGCAGTGAAGCTGGCCCCCGGGTACCCTACAATGAGCAGTTCTTC. It specifies CASSEAGPRVPYNEQFF. The chain carries TRBV2 and TRBJ2-1; no firm D call. Per the germline V gene, CDR1 is SNHLY and CDR2 is FYNNEI. The V end lost 0 bases, the J end lost 2 bases, and 14 bases lay between the germline ends. This CDR3 region has 17 residues.

CDR3 DNA: TGTGCCAGCTCACCAGGAACAGGGCAAAAGGGCTACACCTTC. It yields the protein CASSPGTGQKGYTF. The V call is TRBV18, the J call TRBJ1-2, with a possible D match to TRBD1 (6 bases). The CDR3 has 14 residues. Germline assignment: CDR1 KGHSH and CDR2 LQKENI. V was cut by 2 bases and J by 8 bases, with 15 bases left in between.

The chain combines TRBV19 with TRBJ1-5, with TRBD1 as a possible D gene (6 bases). V lost 11 bases and J 6 bases, leaving 20 bases between the germline ends. The germline V gene encodes CDR1 LNHDA and CDR2 SQIVND (reference sequence). The CDR3 covers 14 residues. Written as DNA, the CDR3 is TGTGCCCCTAAGGGAGGGGGAACTTTTCAGCCCCAGCATTTT. It codes for CAPKGGGTFQPQHF.